This section outlines one TCR beta chain sequence together with its context. This clone was counted once. Its antigen remains unidentified. The input lacks base qualities; no much larger clone sits a single base away. Relative to germline, V is 4 bases shorter and J is 7 bases shorter, with 16 bases between their ends. The CDR3 numbers 14 residues from cysteine through phenylalanine. Only CDR3 DNA is held: 42 bases, read in frame from base 1. The germline V gene (reference sequence) yields MNHEY for CDR1 and SMNVEV for CDR2. This entry belongs to a study of STAT5B mutations in CD4+ large granular lymphocyte leukemia (dated by TCRdb to 2022 to 2024). As for the study more broadly: Among healthy controls, the CDR3 'QG' motif was associated with a particular HLA allele. The study compared the TCRbeta repertoires of patients with CD4+ T-cell large granular lymphocyte leukemia against the TCRbeta repertoires of healthy blood donors. Flow cytometry on FACSCanto II or FACSVerse showed that the purified fractions were more than 95% pure among lymphocytes.

TCRbeta rearrangements were sequenced from genomic DNA using the immunoSEQ assay at survey resolution. The authors' analysis ran thus. In the TCR sequencing data, the smallest productive clonotype frequency that could be detected was 2.59 x 10-5. Analyses included only productive TCRbeta rearrangements, meaning complete and in-frame sequences. Simpson clonality, calculated in the immunoSEQ Analyzer version 3.0, was used as the measure of sample clonality. Clones were grouped by frequency into very rare, small, medium, large (1-20%) or hyperexpanded (>20%) categories. Generation probabilities were estimated with OLGA 1.2.3, V-gene circos plots were made with VDJtools, specificities were searched in VDJdb, and CDR3 motifs were identified with GLIPH. TCRdb took over this immuneACCESS table, retaining in-frame rearrangements with V and J assigned. Such tables are incomplete; in checked studies, under half of the missing clones stem from an unresolved V gene, and the remainder is unexplained. Clone size and V and J calls were adopted from that table, with D and trimming inferred from the DNA. This sample is represented by roughly 34,000 clones; 81% of them were singletons. The ten most abundant clones make up nearly 4.5% of the sample.

Healthy controls were approximately 40 blood donors whose buffy coats came from the Finnish Red Cross blood service. All TCR-sequenced material derived from peripheral blood: patient blood samples and healthy donor buffy coats. Ficoll-Hypaque gradient centrifugation was used to isolate peripheral blood mononuclear cells. Magnetic purification was used to isolate CD4+ cells from the buffy coats of the healthy controls. Genomic DNA was extracted with the Gentra Puregene Cell and Tissue kit and quantified on a Qubit 2.0 fluorometer. The full study reports these points: Each patient's main leukemic clonotypes were private, but approximately 23% of these clonotypes showed up at low frequency in the non-leukemic repertoires of other patients. Greater clonality appeared to be present in CD4-sorted patient repertoires than in healthy CD4+ repertoires, and the difference was retained after the putative leukemic clones were removed. TRBV06-family usage was enriched among the top patient clones (8/27) compared with healthy controls (2/35). The data were not HLA-matched, and the relatively small sample size could explain the higher clonality seen in CD4+ compared with CD8+ T-LGLL.

The receptor was isolated from a human donor in good health. Sample: CD4+ T cells from blood buffy coats. The chain joins TRBV27 to TRBJ2-5; TRBD2 might be the D gene, on 5 matching bases. Here is the DNA: TGTGCCAGCAGTTCCCCGGGCCTGGAGGCGACCCAGTACTTC. Translated, this is CASSSPGLEATQYF.